These T cell receptor beta chains were read from a single sample in a study of shared clonotypes between healthy human individuals. This table comes from immunoSEQ multiplex PCR, and its TCRdb copy is limited to in-frame clones, with some not included. The table records 500,000 or so clones, roughly 95% of them present only once. Sequences were obtained from naive CD4+ T cells sorted from blood. Receptors originate from a woman aged 25 to 39 in good health. The CDR3 runs from the conserved cysteine through the conserved F or W. A D gene is named only where the DNA matches it firmly. Only part of the rows carry a size: once, few, many, or a class if the clone is expanded.

D gene,J gene,clone size,V gene,CDR3 DNA,CDR3 protein
NA,TRBJ1-1,NA,TRBV19,TGTGCCAGTAGTATGGTTAAGATGAACACTGAAGCTTTCTTT,CASSMVKMNTEAFF
TRBD1,TRBJ2-3,NA,TRBV28,TGTGCCAGCGGTAGGGTAGGACAGGGGCACACAGATACGCAGTATTTT,CASGRVGQGHTDTQYF
NA,TRBJ1-1,once,TRBV28,TGTGCCAGCAGGCGCCTAACCGAAGCTTTCTTT,CASRRLTEAFF
TRBD2,TRBJ2-1,NA,TRBV28,TGTGCCAGCAGTAGGGTTCCCGGGAGGGGAAACTACAATGAGCAGTTCTTC,CASSRVPGRGNYNEQFF
NA,TRBJ2-7,NA,TRBV28,TGTGCCAGCAGTTTTAGCCCGGACGTAACCTACGAGCAGTACTTC,CASSFSPDVTYEQYF
TRBD2,TRBJ2-5,NA,TRBV6-4,TGTGCCAGCGGTGGGACTAGCGGTTACCAAGAGACCCAGTACTTC,CASGGTSGYQETQYF
TRBD1,TRBJ2-7,NA,TRBV28,TGTGCCAGCAGTCGATCATACCCGACAGGGGGCGAGCAGTACTTC,CASSRSYPTGGEQYF
NA,TRBJ2-3,NA,TRBV6-6,TGTGCCAGCAGTTCCCGACAGGAGGGTACGCAGTATTTT,CASSSRQEGTQYF
TRBD2,TRBJ2-2,NA,TRBV4-1,TGCGCCAGCAGCCAAGATCGGGCTAGCGGGAGATGGACCGGGGAGCTGTTTTTT,CASSQDRASGRWTGELFF
TRBD1,TRBJ2-5,NA,TRBV7-9,TGTGCCAGCAGCTGGGACAGGCAGGGGACCCAGTACTTC,CASSWDRQGTQYF
NA,TRBJ2-3,NA,TRBV4-2,TGTGCCAGCAGCCCTAGAAGGCTGGGGCGAACCCCACTTTCCACAGATACGCAGTATTTT,CASSPRRLGRTPLSTDTQYF
NA,TRBJ1-4,NA,TRBV6-5,TGTGCCAGCAGTTACGACGCATTTGGGGGTTACAAACTGTTTTTT,CASSYDAFGGYKLFF
NA,TRBJ1-2,NA,TRBV28,TGTGCCAGCAGTTTTCTAGGGGGTTTTGGCTACACCTTC,CASSFLGGFGYTF
NA,TRBJ1-1,NA,TRBV19,TGTGCCAGTAGAACAGACACCCGATCGGGAACTGAAGCTTTCTTT,CASRTDTRSGTEAFF
TRBD2,TRBJ2-7,NA,TRBV11-2,TGTGCCAGCAGCTTAGATGCGGCTAGCGGAGTATACGAGCAGTACTTC,CASSLDAASGVYEQYF
TRBD2,TRBJ2-3,NA,TRBV10-1,TGCGCCAGCAGTCCCGGGACTAGGCGCACAGATACGCAGTATTTT,CASSPGTRRTDTQYF
TRBD2,TRBJ2-1,NA,TRBV12-5,TGTGCTAGTGGTTTGGCGCTAGCGGGAGCTTACAATGAGCAGTTCTTC,CASGLALAGAYNEQFF
TRBD1,TRBJ1-1,NA,TRBV6-1,TGTGCCAGCAGTGTCAACCGGGACAGAGGCACTGAAGCTTTCTTT,CASSVNRDRGTEAFF
TRBD2,TRBJ2-5,NA,TRBV27,TGTGCCAGCGTGACTAGCGGGAGGGCCCGGGAGACCCAGTACTTC,CASVTSGRARETQYF
NA,TRBJ1-1,NA,TRBV5-1,TGCGCCAGCAGCGCAACGACCGTGAACACTGAAGCTTTCTTT,CASSATTVNTEAFF
TRBD2,TRBJ2-2,NA,TRBV2,TGTGCCAGCAGGGGGGGACTACCGAACACCGGGGAGCTGTTTTTT,CASRGGLPNTGELFF
NA,TRBJ1-2,NA,TRBV6-5,TGTGCCAGCAGGTTGGGGCAGGGCCATGGCTACACCTTC,CASRLGQGHGYTF
NA,TRBJ1-2,NA,TRBV7-6,TGTGCCAGCAGCTTAGGGGTAGGGGGTACCTATGGCTACACCTTC,CASSLGVGGTYGYTF
TRBD2,TRBJ2-7,NA,TRBV5-1,TGCGCCAGCAGCGGACGTGGGGCTAGCGGCAACGAGCAGTACTTC,CASSGRGASGNEQYF